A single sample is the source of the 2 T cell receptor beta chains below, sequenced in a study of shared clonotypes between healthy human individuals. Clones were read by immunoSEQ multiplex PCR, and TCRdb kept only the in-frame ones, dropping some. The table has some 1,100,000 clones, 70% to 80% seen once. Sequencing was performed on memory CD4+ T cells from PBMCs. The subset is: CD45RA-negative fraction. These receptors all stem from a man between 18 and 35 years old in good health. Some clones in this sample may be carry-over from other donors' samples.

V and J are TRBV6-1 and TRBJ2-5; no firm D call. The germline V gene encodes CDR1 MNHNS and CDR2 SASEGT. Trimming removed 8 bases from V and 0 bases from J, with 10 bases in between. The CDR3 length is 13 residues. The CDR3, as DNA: TGTGCCAGCTTGGGTGGGTACCAAGAGACCCAGTACTTC. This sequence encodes CASLGGYQETQYF.

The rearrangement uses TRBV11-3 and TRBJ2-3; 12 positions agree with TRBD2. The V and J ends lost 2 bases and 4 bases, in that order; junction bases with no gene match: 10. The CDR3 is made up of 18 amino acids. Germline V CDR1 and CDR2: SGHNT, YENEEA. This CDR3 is CASSLLSASGRAADTQYF. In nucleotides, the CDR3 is TGTGCCAGCAGCTTATTATCGGCTAGCGGGAGGGCCGCAGATACGCAGTATTTT.